A single sample is the source of the 22 T cell receptor beta chains below, sequenced in a study of beta chain features in type 1 diabetes. Expressed TCRB transcripts got sequenced, as all isolated RNA was reverse transcribed. Generated by immunoSEQ multiplex PCR, the TCRdb table keeps only in-frame clones and is missing some. The data hold around 320,000 clones, with less than 15% observed a single time. Input material: central memory CD4+ T cells from blood. Receptors originate from a young man in good health.

As for this clone: This may be a read error: a much more frequent sequence differs by one nucleotide. The genes are TRBV5-4 and TRBJ2-2, with 7 positions matching TRBD2. Germline values: CDR1 SGHNT, CDR2 YYREEE (reference sequence). The CDR3 loop spans 15 amino acids. CDR3 in amino acids: CASTLTGGNTGKLFF. CDR3 in DNA: TGTGCCAGCACCCTTACGGGGGGTAACACCGGGAAGCTGTTTTTT.

The chain recombines TRBV7-2 with TRBJ1-3; a possible D gene is TRBD1 (5 bases). V was shortened by 0 bases and J by 2 bases, with 14 bases between the two germline ends. The CDR3 loop spans 17 amino acids. Germline V gene lookup returns CDR1 SGHTA and CDR2 FQGNSA. This CDR3 reads CASSLARPGGTGNTIYF. CDR3 nucleotide sequence: TGTGCCAGCAGCTTAGCGCGACCGGGGGGTACTGGAAACACCATATATTTT. Together with reference TRBV7-2 and TRBJ1-3, the CDR3 gives the full variable domain: GAGVSQSPSNKVTEKGKDVELRCDPISGHTALYWYRQSLGQGLEFLIYFQGNSAPDKSGLPSDRFSAERTGGSVSTLTIQRTQQEDSAVYLCASSLARPGGTGNTIYFGEGSWLTVV.

Ten or more counts support this clone. This same CDR3 is encoded by further DNA sequences in the sample. This CDR3 is CASSVSVNTEAFF. The CDR3 DNA follows: TGTGCCAGCAGTGTATCGGTAAACACTGAAGCTTTCTTT. The chain couples TRBV6-4 to TRBJ1-1; D gene unclear. Trimming took off 4 bases at V and 2 bases at J, with 8 bases between the two ends. CDR3 length equals 13 residues. The germline V gene encodes CDR1 MRHNA and CDR2 SNTAGT.

The chain is built from TRBV19 and TRBJ1-2; D is uncertain. The germline V gene has CDR1 LNHDA and CDR2 SQIVND (reference sequence). This CDR3 has 17 amino acids. Trimming cost V 5 bases and J 0 bases, with 19 bases left between them. The CDR3 DNA follows: TGTGCCAGTAGTTACGAACGGGCAGGCCGAGCTAACTATGGCTACACCTTC. Translated, it gives CASSYERAGRANYGYTF.

This clone came up many times. V is TRBV23-1 and J is TRBJ1-2, with D possibly being TRBD1 (5 bases). TRBV23-1 is noted as an ORF with a role that remains uncertain. The V end was cut by 2 bases, the J end by 6 bases, with 13 bases between. The CDR3 loop spans 14 amino acids. In DNA, the CDR3 is TGCGCCAGCAGTCAAAGTCGACAGTACGATGGCTACACCTTC. Its protein is CASSQSRQYDGYTF.

The J gene is TRBJ2-1, the V gene TRBV5-1, with 11 bases aligning to TRBD1. Germline V gene lookup returns CDR1 SGHRS and CDR2 YFSETQ. This CDR3 has 15 amino acids. Trimming removed 4 bases from V and 7 bases from J; junction bases left unmatched: 7. The CDR3 bases are TGCGCCAGCAGCGTAGGACAGGGGGCTTGGAATGAGCAGTTCTTC. Translation gives CASSVGQGAWNEQFF.

With regard to this clone: The sample contains more than one DNA sequence encoding this CDR3. The J gene is TRBJ2-2, the V gene TRBV16, with 7 bases identical to TRBD1. Unmatched junction bases numbered 7, after V lost 6 bases and J lost 3 bases. Germline V gene data show CDR1 as KGHSY and CDR2 as FQNENV. This CDR3 is built from 15 residues. The CDR3: CASSGQQGYTGELFF. The CDR3 DNA sequence: TGTGCCAGCAGTGGCCAACAGGGGTACACCGGGGAGCTGTTTTTT.

This clone has ten or more counts. V gene TRBV12-2 combines with J gene TRBJ2-5. TRBV12-2 is an annotated pseudogene. This CDR3 is 13 amino acids long. The CDR3 sequence: CASRRGPRETQYF. The DNA for the CDR3 is TGTGCAAGTCGCCGGGGACCTCGGGAGACCCAGTACTTC.

This clone showed up just a few times. This chain uses TRBV6-6 with TRBJ2-3; D is ambiguous. Germline CDR1 is MNHNY and CDR2 is SVGAGI (reference sequence). Trimming removed 0 bases from V and 2 bases from J, with 6 bases in between. The length of the CDR3 is 14 residues. CDR3 loop: CASSYSTNTDTQYF. The DNA of the CDR3 is TGTGCCAGCAGTTACTCTACTAACACAGATACGCAGTATTTT.

The chain uses TRBV15 and TRBJ1-1; tentative D call: TRBD1 (5 bases). The CDR3 has 15 residues. Germline CDR1 is LNHNV and CDR2 is YYDKDF (reference sequence). The V gene lost 1 base and the J gene lost 5 bases, with 14 bases spanning the gap. CDR3 nucleotides: TGTGCCACCAGCAGAGCGGTAGGGAGGGGAACTGAAGCTTTCTTT. It yields the protein CATSRAVGRGTEAFF.

This clone was counted only a few times. This CDR3 is also generated by other DNA sequences in the sample. V is TRBV29-1 and J is TRBJ1-2; D unclear. This CDR3 region has 12 residues. Germline lookup yields CDR1 SQVTM and CDR2 ANQGSEA. Trimming took off 4 bases at V and 2 bases at J, with 8 bases between the two ends. CDR3 sequence: CSVVGGNYGYTF. CDR3 DNA sequence: TGCAGCGTTGTTGGCGGAAACTATGGCTACACCTTC. Variable domain in full (rest from reference TRBV29-1 and TRBJ1-2): SAVISQKPSRDICQRGTSLTIQCQVDSQVTMMFWYRQQPGQSLTLIATANQGSEATYESGFVIDKFPISRPNLTFSTLTVSNMSPEDSSIYLCSVVGGNYGYTFGSGTRLTVV.

The V and J genes are TRBV5-4 and TRBJ2-1; 8 nucleotides agree with TRBD1. The J segment lost 4 bases and the V segment lost 2 bases, leaving 8 bases of the junction unmatched. Germline values: CDR1 SGHNT, CDR2 YYREEE (reference sequence). This CDR3 region has 16 residues. The CDR3 sequence: CASSLGQGRQYNEQFF. DNA for the CDR3: TGTGCCAGCAGCTTAGGACAGGGAAGACAATACAATGAGCAGTTCTTC. Full variable domain (rest looked up from reference TRBV5-4 and TRBJ2-1): ETGVTQSPTHLIKTRGQQVTLRCSSQSGHNTVSWYQQALGQGPQFIFQYYREEENGRGNFPPRFSGLQFPNYSSELNVNALELDDSALYLCASSLGQGRQYNEQFFGPGTRLTVL.

On this clone itself: Other DNA variants within this sample encode the same CDR3. The chain is built from TRBV11-2 and TRBJ2-3, with 9 bases aligning to TRBD2. After removal of 5 bases from V and 0 bases from J, the junction contained 6 bases not matched to a gene. Germline V lookup: CDR1 SGHAT, CDR2 FQNNGV. The CDR3 loop spans 16 amino acids. The CDR3 protein is CASSPRLAASTDTQYF. The CDR3 nucleotides are TGTGCCAGCAGCCCAAGACTAGCGGCAAGCACAGATACGCAGTATTTT.

This clone was recorded a few times. The rearrangement joins TRBV7-3 to TRBJ2-1; D is unresolved. The CDR3 covers 14 residues. The V end lost 0 bases, the J end lost 5 bases, and 8 bases lay between the germline ends. Germline-derived CDR1 and CDR2 are SGHTA and FQGTGA. CDR3 nucleotide sequence: TGTGCCAGCAGCTTAACCGCGAACGACAATGAGCAGTTCTTC. It translates to CASSLTANDNEQFF.

This clone appeared once. This chain connects TRBV6-6 to TRBJ2-7, with 7 bases lining up with TRBD2. Germline V gene sequence: CDR1 MNHNY, CDR2 SVGAGI (reference sequence). V gave up 8 bases and J gave up 3 bases; unmatched junction bases: 7. This CDR3 contains 13 residues. CDR3 in DNA: TGTGCCAGCCGGCGAGCGGGGATCTACGAGCAGTACGTC. It specifies CASRRAGIYEQYV.

In its sample, this clone was seen a few times. This sequence joins TRBV5-6 and TRBJ1-5; 8 bases line up with TRBD1. The CDR3 spans 14 residues. CDR1 and CDR2 (germline): SGHDT, YYEEEE. Unmatched junction bases numbered 3, after V lost 4 bases and J lost 3 bases. The CDR3 nucleotides read TGTGCCAGCAGCCGGGGACAGGACAATCAGCCCCAGCATTTT. This sequence encodes CASSRGQDNQPQHF.

This chain joins TRBV28 and TRBJ1-2; 7 bases agree with TRBD1. Germline V gives CDR1 MDHEN, CDR2 SYDVKM. The CDR3 totals 12 residues. J was trimmed by 12 bases and V by 5 bases; bases with no gene match: 9. The CDR3 is CASSGDRVLHTF. The CDR3 DNA reads TGTGCCAGCAGTGGAGACAGGGTTTTACACACCTTC.

The chain uses TRBV2 and TRBJ1-2; TRBD1 matches at 7 bases. The CDR3 has 15 residues. Unmatched junction bases numbered 12, after V lost 6 bases and J lost 5 bases. Germline assignment: CDR1 SNHLY and CDR2 FYNNEI. The CDR3 region is CASSPTYQGGYGYTF. Written as DNA, the CDR3 is TGTGCCAGCAGCCCTACGTATCAGGGGGGGTATGGCTACACCTTC. The variable domain in full, with the rest retrieved from reference TRBV2 and TRBJ1-2, is EPEVTQTPSHQVTQMGQEVILRCVPISNHLYFYWYRQILGQKVEFLVSFYNNEISEKSEIFDDQFSVERPDGSNFTLKIRSTKLEDSAMYFCASSPTYQGGYGYTFGSGTRLTVV.

This clone was counted many times. The chain recombines TRBV6-1 with TRBJ2-7; the match to TRBD1 covers 10 bases. Germline V gene data show CDR1 as MNHNS and CDR2 as SASEGT. Losses at the gene ends were 7 bases for V and 5 bases for J; bases not matched to a gene: 8. This CDR3 is built from 14 residues. The CDR3 DNA sequence: TGTGCCAGCACCAGAAAGGACAGGGGGGACGAGCAGTACGTC. It translates to CASTRKDRGDEQYV.

This clone was seen more than once but under ten times. The chain employs TRBV5-6 and TRBJ1-2; no clear D. Germline V gene sequence: CDR1 SGHDT, CDR2 YYEEEE. The V end was cut by 4 bases, the J end by 6 bases, with 13 bases between. The CDR3 has 13 residues. The CDR3 nucleotides are TGTGCCAGCAGCGTGAGTCGCGCGGATGGCTACACCTTC. It encodes CASSVSRADGYTF.

Only a few counts were recorded for this clone. The chain links TRBV7-9 to TRBJ2-2, with D tentatively TRBD2 (6 bases). Germline lookup yields CDR1 SEHNR and CDR2 FQNEAQ (reference sequence). V was shortened by 5 bases and J by 3 bases, with 13 bases between the two germline ends. The CDR3 runs 15 residues. The CDR3: CASSKYSGDTGELFF. Here the CDR3 DNA reads TGTGCCAGCAGCAAATATAGCGGAGACACCGGGGAGCTGTTTTTT.

This clone has a handful of counts. The rearrangement uses TRBV7-8 and TRBJ2-7; 7 bases are shared with TRBD2. The CDR3 totals 14 residues. V shed 5 bases, J shed 3 bases, and the junction held 7 bases outside the gene matches. From germline, CDR1 is SGHVS and CDR2 FQNEAQ. As DNA, the CDR3 is TGTGCCAGCAGCCCAGCGGGACTATACTACGAGCAGTACGTC. This gives the protein CASSPAGLYYEQYV.